A single sample is the source of the 23 T cell receptor beta chains below, sequenced in a study of cytomegalovirus exposure and HLA in healthy donors. The PCR was carried out with 60 Vbeta primers and 13 Jbeta primers. The data were produced by immunoSEQ multiplex PCR, yet TCRdb's version contains in-frame clones alone and is incomplete. The sample includes about 120,000 clones, about 8.6% of them seen just once. Sequencing was performed on PBMCs. These receptor sequences come from a woman aged 40 to 50 in good health and CMV-seropositive.

This sequence joins TRBV30 and TRBJ2-7, with 8 bases identical to TRBD1. From germline, CDR1 is GTSNPN and CDR2 SVGIG (reference sequence). J was trimmed by 2 bases and V by 4 bases; bases with no gene match: 4. The CDR3 is made up of 13 amino acids. The CDR3: CAWTPDRAYEQYF. The DNA of the CDR3 is TGTGCCTGGACTCCGGACAGGGCCTACGAGCAGTACTTC.

This clone was seen a handful of times. The chain couples TRBV7-9 to TRBJ1-2; TRBD1 might be the D (6 bases). V was clipped by 4 bases and J by 4 bases, with 16 bases between them. The CDR3 length is 15 residues. Per germline, CDR1 SEHNR and CDR2 FQNEAQ (reference sequence). The CDR3 bases are TGTGCCAGCAGCTCTAGGACAGACCCGGGCTATGGCTACACCTTC. Residues: CASSSRTDPGYGYTF. Complete variable domain (other parts from reference TRBV7-9 and TRBJ1-2): DTGVSQNPRHKITKRGQNVTFRCDPISEHNRLYWYRQTLGQGPEFLTYFQNEAQLEKSRLLSDRFSAERPKGSFSTLEIQRTEQGDSAMYLCASSSRTDPGYGYTFGSGTRLTVV.

The gene calls are TRBV6-6 and TRBJ1-5; no definite D call. The CDR3 has 13 residues. The germline V and J ends were trimmed by 2 bases and 4 bases, with 6 bases remaining between them. Germline V gene data show CDR1 as MNHNY and CDR2 as SVGAGI (reference sequence). CDR3: CASSYLSNQPQHF. DNA of the CDR3: TGTGCCAGCAGTTACCTCAGTAATCAGCCCCAGCATTTT.

This chain links TRBV2 with TRBJ1-2; 7 positions agree with TRBD1. This CDR3 spans 14 amino acids. Per germline, CDR1 SNHLY and CDR2 FYNNEI. V shed 6 bases and J 3 bases; nucleotides not matched to a gene: 7. In nucleotides, the CDR3 is TGTGCCAGCAGGGCCGGGACAGAGGACTATGGCTACACCTTC. Protein sequence: CASRAGTEDYGYTF.

The chain carries TRBV4-1 and TRBJ1-2; D remains ambiguous. V gave up 4 bases and J gave up 3 bases, with 12 bases separating them. This CDR3 region has 14 residues. Per germline, CDR1 MGHRA and CDR2 YSYEKL. CDR3 residues: CASSLAVLHYGYTF. CDR3 DNA: TGCGCCAGCAGCCTAGCCGTCCTCCACTATGGCTACACCTTC.

The J gene is TRBJ1-1, the V gene TRBV9; no reliable D call. V lost 4 bases to trimming and J lost 0 bases, with 13 bases between them. Germline V gene lookup returns CDR1 SGDLS and CDR2 YYNGEE. The CDR3 loop spans 15 amino acids. DNA for the CDR3: TGTGCCAGCAGCCCTCGCAGCGAGATGAACACTGAAGCTTTCTTT. Its protein is CASSPRSEMNTEAFF. The entire variable domain, with the rest obtained from reference TRBV9 and TRBJ1-1, is as follows: DSGVTQTPKHLITATGQRVTLRCSPRSGDLSVYWYQQSLDQGLQFLIQYYNGEERAKGNILERFSAQQFPDLHSELNLSSLELGDSALYFCASSPRSEMNTEAFFGQGTRLTVV.

This clone has a handful of counts. This chain connects TRBV7-9 to TRBJ1-5, with 8 positions matching TRBD1. The CDR3 consists of 17 residues. The germline V gene encodes CDR1 SEHNR and CDR2 FQNEAQ (reference sequence). V shed 0 bases and J 5 bases; nucleotides not matched to a gene: 9. The CDR3 loop is CASSLAWAGGTHQPQHF. CDR3 DNA: TGTGCCAGCAGCTTAGCGTGGGCAGGGGGCACCCATCAGCCCCAGCATTTT.

CDR3 sequence: CASSSGRPGELFF. The CDR3, as DNA: TGTGCCAGCAGCTCGGGTCGGCCCGGGGAGCTGTTTTTT. The chain couples TRBV7-3 to TRBJ2-2, with D hard to call. The CDR3 contains 13 residues. The germline CDR1 and CDR2 sequences are SGHTA and FQGTGA. Deletions cut 4 bases from V and 6 bases from J, with 9 bases between.

The rearrangement links TRBV19 to TRBJ2-2; D gene ambiguous. The CDR3 loop spans 12 amino acids. The V gene lost 7 bases and the J gene lost 7 bases, with 10 bases spanning the gap. Germline loops: CDR1 LNHDA, CDR2 SQIVND (reference sequence). The CDR3 protein is CASTLFRGELFF. The CDR3 region has the DNA TGTGCCAGTACCCTATTTCGCGGGGAGCTGTTTTTT.

This chain connects TRBV7-8 to TRBJ1-1; D is uncertain. The germline V and J ends were trimmed by 2 bases and 1 base, with 5 bases remaining between them. The germline V gene encodes CDR1 SGHVS and CDR2 FQNEAQ. This CDR3 has 13 amino acids. The DNA of the CDR3 is TGTGCCAGCAGCTTAACTGGGAACACTGAAGCTTTCTTT. Its protein is CASSLTGNTEAFF. The full variable domain, with the rest looked up from reference TRBV7-8 and TRBJ1-1, is GAGVSQSPRYKVAKRGQDVALRCDPISGHVSLFWYQQALGQGPEFLTYFQNEAQLDKSGLPSDRFFAERPEGSVSTLKIQRTQQEDSAVYLCASSLTGNTEAFFGQGTRLTVV.

The chain joins TRBV21-1 to TRBJ2-1; TRBD2 was called by the table and not checked on the DNA. TRBV21-1 is a listed pseudogene. The CDR3 contains 13 residues. The CDR3 DNA reads TGTGCCAGCAGCAAAGTGAGAGGGAATGAGCAGTTCTTC. This codes for CASSKVRGNEQFF.

This clone appeared a few times. The rearrangement joins TRBV6-5 to TRBJ2-2, with 7 bases lining up with TRBD1. In germline, CDR1 is MNHEY, CDR2 SVGAGI. J lost 3 bases, V lost 5 bases, and 3 bases had no gene match. The CDR3 loop spans 14 amino acids. The CDR3 sequence is CASSRQGYTGELFF. The CDR3 DNA sequence: TGTGCCAGCAGTCGACAGGGATACACCGGGGAGCTGTTTTTT.

The V gene is TRBV27, the J gene TRBJ2-7; 9 nucleotides line up with TRBD1. The junction had 8 bases not matched to a gene; V was cut back by 6 bases and J by 2 bases. This CDR3 spans 15 amino acids. From germline, CDR1 is MNHEY and CDR2 SMNVEV (reference sequence). This CDR3 reads CASRFRTGDTYEQYF. The CDR3 DNA sequence: TGTGCCAGCAGGTTCCGGACAGGGGATACCTACGAGCAGTACTTC.

Only a few counts were recorded for this clone. This sequence joins TRBV12-5 and TRBJ2-2; D not resolved. There are 17 residues in the CDR3. Germline V CDR1 and CDR2: LGHNT, FRNRAP. Trimming stripped 5 bases from V and 0 bases from J, with 16 bases between. DNA of the CDR3: TGTGCTAGTGGTCTCAACCTCAGTCCCGCGAACACCGGGGAGCTGTTTTTT. Encoded protein: CASGLNLSPANTGELFF.

This clone was seen only a few times. The chain links TRBV6-5 to TRBJ1-1, with a tentative D call TRBD1 (6 bases). This CDR3 region has 12 residues. V was trimmed by 6 bases and J by 7 bases, leaving 12 bases between them. Per the germline V gene, CDR1 is MNHEY and CDR2 is SVGAGI. The CDR3 region has the DNA TGTGCCAGCAGCTCGACAGGACTTGAAGCTTTCTTT. Translating gives CASSSTGLEAFF.

In its sample, this clone was seen a few times. The chain recombines TRBV5-5 with TRBJ1-5; 7 nucleotides align to TRBD1. The CDR3 totals 15 residues. The V gene's germline CDR1 is SGHKS and CDR2 YYEKEE (reference sequence). The ends lost 4 bases at V and 7 bases at J; junction bases unmatched: 11. The CDR3 loop is CASSISGTEGQPQHF. The CDR3 DNA sequence: TGTGCCAGCAGCATATCCGGGACAGAGGGGCAGCCCCAGCATTTT.

In nucleotides, the CDR3 is TGCAGCGTTGGAAAGGGGGGGCCCAGTAACTATGGCTACACCTTC. Protein: CSVGKGGPSNYGYTF. The chain links TRBV29-1 to TRBJ1-2; D possibly corresponds to TRBD1 (6 bases). This CDR3 is built from 15 residues. Per the germline V gene, CDR1 is SQVTM and CDR2 is ANQGSEA. Trimming pared 4 bases from V and 1 base from J, leaving 16 bases between.

This clone was observed a few times. This chain joins TRBV5-6 and TRBJ1-1; D remains unclear. CDR1 and CDR2 (germline): SGHDT, YYEEEE. CDR3 length equals 15 residues. Deletions cut 0 bases from V and 3 bases from J, with 12 bases between. CDR3 sequence: CASSLAARSHTEAFF. Here the CDR3 DNA reads TGTGCCAGCAGCTTGGCCGCCAGATCGCACACTGAAGCTTTCTTT. The whole variable domain, remainder taken from reference TRBV5-6 and TRBJ1-1, is DAGVTQSPTHLIKTRGQQVTLRCSPKSGHDTVSWYQQALGQGPQFIFQYYEEEERQRGNFPDRFSGHQFPNYSSELNVNALLLGDSALYLCASSLAARSHTEAFFGQGTRLTVV.

Turning to this clone: This sample includes further DNA sequences coding for the same CDR3. The chain joins TRBV5-1 to TRBJ2-1, with 8 positions matching TRBD2. Germline values: CDR1 SGHRS, CDR2 YFSETQ. The CDR3 totals 18 residues. The V segment lost 4 bases and the J segment 0 bases; nucleotides outside the gene matches: 12. The CDR3 protein is CASSRDGTSLISYNEQFF. The CDR3 DNA reads as TGCGCCAGCAGCAGAGACGGGACTAGTCTGATCTCCTACAATGAGCAGTTCTTC. The whole variable domain, filled in from reference TRBV5-1 and TRBJ2-1, reads KAGVTQTPRYLIKTRGQQVTLSCSPISGHRSVSWYQQTPGQGLQFLFEYFSETQRNKGNFPGRFSGRQFSNSRSEMNVSTLELGDSALYLCASSRDGTSLISYNEQFFGPGTRLTVL.

The rearrangement uses TRBV6-5 and TRBJ2-3, with D uncertain. There are 11 residues in the CDR3. The ends were cut back, 11 bases at V and 7 bases at J, with 13 bases in the middle. Germline values: CDR1 MNHEY, CDR2 SVGAGI. CDR3 region: CAVHGANTQYF. In DNA form, the CDR3 reads TGTGCCGTTCATGGAGCGAATACGCAGTATTTT.

In its sample, this clone was seen many times. The V gene is TRBV13, the J gene TRBJ1-1; the D gene is possibly TRBD1 (5 bases). Per germline, CDR1 PRHDT and CDR2 FYEKMQ (reference sequence). V dropped 2 bases and J dropped 2 bases, with 12 bases sitting between them. CDR3 size: 15 residues. CDR3 loop: CASSLQGALNTEAFF. The CDR3 DNA is TGTGCCAGCAGCTTACAAGGGGCACTTAACACTGAAGCTTTCTTT. The whole variable domain, remainder taken from reference TRBV13 and TRBJ1-1, is AAGVIQSPRHLIKEKRETATLKCYPIPRHDTVYWYQQGPGQDPQFLISFYEKMQSDKGSIPDRFSAQQFSDYHSELNMSSLELGDSALYFCASSLQGALNTEAFFGQGTRLTVV.

This clone was counted only a few times. V and J are TRBV7-9 and TRBJ1-1; 9 bases fit TRBD1. The ends lost 5 bases at V and 2 bases at J; junction bases unmatched: 6. This CDR3 contains 15 residues. Germline CDR1 and CDR2: SEHNR and FQNEAQ (reference sequence). The CDR3 bases are TGTGCCAGCAGCCCACCGGGACAGGGTAACACTGAAGCTTTCTTT. It is translated as CASSPPGQGNTEAFF.

This clone was seen a handful of times. The chain couples TRBV7-6 to TRBJ1-5, with D possibly matching TRBD1 (6 bases). The V end lost 3 bases, the J end lost 4 bases, and 7 bases lay between the germline ends. The CDR3 is 13 amino acids. The V gene's germline CDR1 is SGHVS and CDR2 FNYEAQ. This chain's CDR3 is CASSFTGNQPQHF. The CDR3 bases are TGTGCCAGCAGCTTTACAGGGAATCAGCCCCAGCATTTT. The variable domain in full, completed from reference TRBV7-6 and TRBJ1-5, reads GAGVSQSPRYKVTKRGQDVALRCDPISGHVSLYWYRQALGQGPEFLTYFNYEAQQDKSGLPNDRFSAERPEGSISTLTIQRTEQRDSAMYRCASSFTGNQPQHFGDGTRLSIL.